The 17 T cell receptor beta chains reported below all come from one sample, sequenced in a study of blood T cell repertoires in COVID-19. Produced via immunoSEQ multiplex PCR; TCRdb's table is partial and in-frame only. The sample consists of 200,000 to 250,000 clones, under 85% of them appearing once. Sequenced input: peripheral blood. The receptors derive from a man in his thirties or forties who had recovered from COVID-19.

Here the CDR3 DNA reads TGCGCCAGCAGCCATATTCGCGGGGGACTCCCCGGGACCCAGTACTTC. It encodes CASSHIRGGLPGTQYF. The chain carries TRBV4-1 and TRBJ2-5; 7 nucleotides line up with TRBD2. CDR1 and CDR2 from the germline V gene are MGHRA and YSYEKL. V lost 3 bases, J lost 7 bases, and 14 bases stayed unmatched. This CDR3 comprises 16 residues.

The chain links TRBV7-9 to TRBJ2-1; no clear D gene. Germline CDR1 SEHNR, CDR2 FQNEAQ (reference sequence). The CDR3 covers 13 residues. Trimming took 4 bases from V and 9 from J, leaving 13 bases between them. The CDR3 nucleotides are TGTGCCAGCAGCTGGGCTCAAGCCGCTGAGCAGTTCTTC. This gives the protein CASSWAQAAEQFF.

The V call is TRBV10-3, the J call TRBJ2-4; tentative D call: TRBD2 (6 bases). V shed 7 bases and J shed 6 bases, with 19 bases lying between them. In germline, CDR1 is ENHRY, CDR2 SYGVKD. The CDR3 covers 15 residues. CDR3 nucleotide sequence: TGTGCCATCAACGCACAAGGGAGGTTTGTAAACATTCAGTACTTC. Translated, it gives CAINAQGRFVNIQYF.

The chain joins TRBV3-1 (or the pseudogene TRBV3-2) to TRBJ1-5; D gene unclear. The CDR3 is made up of 13 amino acids. Germline V lookup: CDR1 LGHDT, CDR2 YNNKEL (reference sequence). V lost 4 bases and J 0 bases, leaving 4 bases between the germline ends. The CDR3 loop is CASSPSSNQPQHF. The CDR3 bases are TGTGCCAGCAGCCCCAGTAGCAATCAGCCCCAGCATTTT.

V usage is TRBV4-1 and J usage is TRBJ2-7, with TRBD2 matching 13 bases. Germline V gives CDR1 MGHRA, CDR2 YSYEKL. The CDR3 covers 15 residues. The V and J ends lost 2 bases and 5 bases, in that order; junction bases with no gene match: 3. The CDR3 region has the DNA TGCGCCAGCAGCCAAACTAGCGGGGGGGCCGACGAGCAGTACTTC. Translating it yields CASSQTSGGADEQYF.

The rearrangement links TRBV10-3 to TRBJ2-1; 7 nucleotides line up with TRBD2. CDR3 size: 17 residues. Germline CDR1 reads ENHRY; CDR2 reads SYGVKD. Trimming took 9 bases from V and 5 from J; bases not matched to a gene: 19. The CDR3 region is CAIRAFGGGRGDNEQFF. CDR3 nucleotides: TGTGCCATTCGTGCTTTCGGGGGAGGGCGTGGGGACAATGAGCAGTTCTTC.

This rearrangement joins TRBV18 to TRBJ1-2; D remains ambiguous. The CDR3 totals 13 residues. CDR1 and CDR2 from the germline V gene are KGHSH and LQKENI. Trimming took off 3 bases at V and 2 bases at J, with 7 bases between the two ends. CDR3 in amino acids: CASSPEQNYGYTF. CDR3 coding DNA: TGTGCCAGCTCACCTGAACAGAACTATGGCTACACCTTC.

The rearrangement uses TRBV5-5 and TRBJ1-1, with D possibly being TRBD1 (5 bases). The V end lost 4 bases, the J end lost 1 base, and 14 bases lay between the germline ends. Germline V gives CDR1 SGHKS, CDR2 YYEKEE (reference sequence). The length of the CDR3 is 15 residues. CDR3 in DNA: TGTGCCAGCAGCGCCCATTGGGGGGGGAACACTGAAGCTTTCTTT. Its translation: CASSAHWGGNTEAFF.

This chain links TRBV6-1 with TRBJ1-3; D is possibly TRBD1 (6 bases). V lost 3 bases, J lost 2 bases, and 11 bases lay in between. Germline V lookup: CDR1 MNHNS, CDR2 SASEGT. The CDR3 totals 15 residues. CDR3 sequence reads: CASSDRAGAGNTIYF. DNA for the CDR3: TGTGCCAGCAGTGATAGGGCAGGGGCTGGAAACACCATATATTTT.

This chain uses TRBV19 with TRBJ1-3; possible D gene TRBD1, 6 bases. CDR3 length equals 14 residues. Germline-derived CDR1 and CDR2 are LNHDA and SQIVND (reference sequence). With 7 bases removed from V and 0 bases from J, the gap between germline ends came to 10 bases. The chain's CDR3 is CASTSQGSGNTIYF. DNA of the CDR3: TGTGCCAGTACCTCACAGGGCTCTGGAAACACCATATATTTT.

The rearrangement uses TRBV6-5 and TRBJ2-6; D unresolved. CDR1 and CDR2 (germline): MNHEY, SVGAGI. The CDR3 sequence is 15 residues long. Trimming left V 0 bases short and J 1 base short, with 4 bases between. The chain's CDR3 is CASSYSPSGANVLTF. In DNA, the CDR3 is TGTGCCAGCAGTTACTCCCCTTCTGGGGCCAACGTCCTGACTTTC.

The V gene is TRBV21-1, the J gene TRBJ2-7; the table calls TRBD1, which could not be checked here. TRBV21-1 is listed as a pseudogene. There are 14 residues in the CDR3. This CDR3 is CANGPGGRTYEQYV. The CDR3 coding sequence is TGTGCCAACGGGCCAGGGGGCAGAACCTACGAGCAGTACGTC.

The chain joins TRBV7-6 to TRBJ2-3; TRBD2 aligns across 8 bases. Germline trimming cut 3 bases from V and 0 bases from J; bases unmatched to any gene: 8. The germline V gene encodes CDR1 SGHVS and CDR2 FNYEAQ. The CDR3 runs 17 residues. The CDR3 reads CASSLLAGGPSTDTQYF. The DNA of the CDR3 is TGTGCCAGCAGCTTGCTGGCGGGGGGCCCGAGCACAGATACGCAGTATTTT.

The chain recombines TRBV2 with TRBJ1-5, with 8 nucleotides matching TRBD1. Germline V gives CDR1 SNHLY, CDR2 FYNNEI. This CDR3 spans 14 amino acids. The junction had 7 bases not matched to a gene; V was cut back by 7 bases and J by 5 bases. CDR3 sequence: CASKKTGDHQPQHF. For the CDR3, the DNA is TGTGCCAGCAAAAAGACAGGGGATCATCAGCCCCAGCATTTT.

This rearrangement joins TRBV28 to TRBJ2-1, with 7 bases fitting TRBD2. The junction had 8 bases not matched to a gene; V was cut back by 7 bases and J by 5 bases. This CDR3 region has 14 residues. Germline lookup yields CDR1 MDHEN and CDR2 SYDVKM. As DNA, the CDR3 is TGTGCCAGCAATAGTGTGGGGGGGGACAATGAGCAGTTCTTC. Its translation: CASNSVGGDNEQFF.

The genes are TRBV16 and TRBJ1-2, with 7 bases identical to TRBD1. The germline V gene has CDR1 KGHSY and CDR2 FQNENV. V gave up 0 bases and J gave up 8 bases; unmatched junction bases: 12. The CDR3 extends over 16 amino acids. In DNA, the CDR3 is TGTGCCAGCAGCCAATCGTTGTTAAGGGGGCGCCGAGGCTACACCTTC. Protein: CASSQSLLRGRRGYTF.

This chain joins TRBV6-5 and TRBJ1-5, with a tentative D call TRBD1 (6 bases). Trimming left V 7 bases short and J 7 bases short, with 17 bases between. The CDR3 runs 14 residues. Germline CDR1 is MNHEY and CDR2 is SVGAGI. CDR3 DNA: TGTGCCAGCACCGAAGGGGGGGGTAGCCAGCCCCAGCATTTT. It translates to CASTEGGGSQPQHF.